In this sample, the clone carrying this TCR beta chain turned up a few times. The data are from a study of human T cells and chemical hapten exposure. The time point was: patch test 2, 6 weeks after DPC sensitization. Treatment: therapeutic diphenylcyclopropenone sensitization with weekly scalp DPC. From germline, CDR1 is MDHEN and CDR2 SYDVKM. The CDR3 covers 13 residues. V lost 3 bases to trimming and J lost 4 bases, with 9 bases between them. TCRdb ran MiXCR on the RACE reads and lists one entry per CDR3 protein. The profile covers about 96,000 distinct CDR3 sequences, with 9.3% appearing a single time and approximately 1.9% taken by the ten largest.

This sequence joins TRBV28 and TRBJ1-2; the D is unclear. This sample comprised whole blood, obtained in connection with sensitization to the hapten diphenylcyclopropenone (DPC). This TCR was sampled from a woman between 40 and 50 years old with alopecia areata. Some clones in this sample may be carry-over from other donors' samples. CDR3 amino acids: CASSLEVSYGYTF. The CDR3 region has the DNA TGTGCCAGCAGTTTGGAAGTTAGCTATGGCTACACCTTC.